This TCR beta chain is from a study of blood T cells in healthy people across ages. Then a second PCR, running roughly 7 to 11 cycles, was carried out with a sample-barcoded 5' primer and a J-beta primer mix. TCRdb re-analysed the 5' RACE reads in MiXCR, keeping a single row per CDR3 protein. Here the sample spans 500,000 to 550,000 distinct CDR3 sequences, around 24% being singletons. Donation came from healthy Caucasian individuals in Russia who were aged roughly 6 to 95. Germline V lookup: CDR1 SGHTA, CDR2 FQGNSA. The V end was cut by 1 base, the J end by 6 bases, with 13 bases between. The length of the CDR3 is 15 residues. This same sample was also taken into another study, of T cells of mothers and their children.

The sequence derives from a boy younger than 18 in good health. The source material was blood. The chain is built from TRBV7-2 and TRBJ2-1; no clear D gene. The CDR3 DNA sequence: TGTGCCAGCAGCTTAGTTTACTCCGTCGGCAATGAGCAGTTCTTC. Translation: CASSLVYSVGNEQFF. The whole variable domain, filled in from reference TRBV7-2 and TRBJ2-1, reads GAGVSQSPSNKVTEKGKDVELRCDPISGHTALYWYRQSLGQGLEFLIYFQGNSAPDKSGLPSDRFSAERTGGSVSTLTIQRTQQEDSAVYLCASSLVYSVGNEQFFGPGTRLTVL.